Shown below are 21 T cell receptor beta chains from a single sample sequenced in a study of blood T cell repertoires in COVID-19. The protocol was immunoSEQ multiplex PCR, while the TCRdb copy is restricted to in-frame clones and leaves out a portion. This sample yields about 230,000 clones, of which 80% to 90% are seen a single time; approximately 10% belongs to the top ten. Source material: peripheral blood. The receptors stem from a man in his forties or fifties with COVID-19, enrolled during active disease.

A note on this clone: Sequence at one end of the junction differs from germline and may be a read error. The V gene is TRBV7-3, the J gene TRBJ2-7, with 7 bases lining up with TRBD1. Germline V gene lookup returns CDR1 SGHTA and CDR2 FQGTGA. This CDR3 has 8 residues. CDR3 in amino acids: CASSRGQF. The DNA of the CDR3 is TGTGCCAGCAGCCGGGGACAGTTC.

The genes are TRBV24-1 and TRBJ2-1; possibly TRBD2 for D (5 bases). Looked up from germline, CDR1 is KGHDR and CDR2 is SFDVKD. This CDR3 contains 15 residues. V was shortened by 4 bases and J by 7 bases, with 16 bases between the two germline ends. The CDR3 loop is CATSDTRASGNEQFF. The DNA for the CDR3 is TGTGCCACCAGTGACACTAGAGCGTCTGGGAATGAGCAGTTCTTC.

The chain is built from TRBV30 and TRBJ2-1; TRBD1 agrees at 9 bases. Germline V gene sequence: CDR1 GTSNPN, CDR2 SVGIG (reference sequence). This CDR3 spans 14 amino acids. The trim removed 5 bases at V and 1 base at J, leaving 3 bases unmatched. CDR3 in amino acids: CAWHGTGSYNEQFF. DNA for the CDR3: TGTGCCTGGCACGGGACAGGGTCCTACAATGAGCAGTTCTTC.

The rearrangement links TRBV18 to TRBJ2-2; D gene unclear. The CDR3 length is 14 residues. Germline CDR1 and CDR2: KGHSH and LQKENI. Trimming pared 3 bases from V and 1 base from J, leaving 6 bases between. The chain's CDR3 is CASSPLRNTGELFF. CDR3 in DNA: TGTGCCAGCTCACCCCTCAGGAACACCGGGGAGCTGTTTTTT.

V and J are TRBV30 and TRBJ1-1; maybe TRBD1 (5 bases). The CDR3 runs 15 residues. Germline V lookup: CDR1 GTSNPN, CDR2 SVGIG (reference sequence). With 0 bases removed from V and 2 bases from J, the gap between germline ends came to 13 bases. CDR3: CAWSVLETANTEAFF. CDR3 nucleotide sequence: TGTGCCTGGAGTGTATTAGAGACAGCCAACACTGAAGCTTTCTTT.

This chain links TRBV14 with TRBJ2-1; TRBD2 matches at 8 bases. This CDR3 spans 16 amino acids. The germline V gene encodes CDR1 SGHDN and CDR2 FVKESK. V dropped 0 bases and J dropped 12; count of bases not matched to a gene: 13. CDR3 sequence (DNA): TGTGCCAGCAGCCAAGATAAGCGGGAGTCAAGGGGAGGGCAGTTCTTC. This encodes CASSQDKRESRGGQFF.

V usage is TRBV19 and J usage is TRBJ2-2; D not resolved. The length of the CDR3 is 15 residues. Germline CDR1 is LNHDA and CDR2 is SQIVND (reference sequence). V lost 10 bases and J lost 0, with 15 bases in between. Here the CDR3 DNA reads TGTGCCACCCATGGGCCAGCCACGAACACCGGGGAGCTGTTTTTT. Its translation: CATHGPATNTGELFF.

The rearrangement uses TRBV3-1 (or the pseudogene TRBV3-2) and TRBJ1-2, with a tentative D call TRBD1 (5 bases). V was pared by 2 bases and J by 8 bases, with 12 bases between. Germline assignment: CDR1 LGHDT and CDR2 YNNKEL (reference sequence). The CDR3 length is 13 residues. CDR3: CASSQTQGRGYTF. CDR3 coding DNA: TGTGCCAGCAGCCAAACTCAGGGTCGGGGCTACACCTTC.

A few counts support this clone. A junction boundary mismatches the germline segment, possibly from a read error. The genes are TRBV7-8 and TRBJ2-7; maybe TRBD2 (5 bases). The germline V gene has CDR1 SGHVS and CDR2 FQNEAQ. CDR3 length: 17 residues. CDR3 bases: TGTGCCAGCAGCCTAGCCCCACGAGGGCCAAGCTCCTACGAGCAGTACTTC. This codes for CASSLAPRGPSSYEQYF.

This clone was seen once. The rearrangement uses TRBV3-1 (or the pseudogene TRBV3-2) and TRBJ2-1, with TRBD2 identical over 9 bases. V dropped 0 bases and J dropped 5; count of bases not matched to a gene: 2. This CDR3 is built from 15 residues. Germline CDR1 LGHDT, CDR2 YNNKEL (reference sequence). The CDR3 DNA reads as TGTGCCAGCAGCCAAGAGGCTAGCGGGAACAATGAGCAGTTCTTC. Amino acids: CASSQEASGNNEQFF.

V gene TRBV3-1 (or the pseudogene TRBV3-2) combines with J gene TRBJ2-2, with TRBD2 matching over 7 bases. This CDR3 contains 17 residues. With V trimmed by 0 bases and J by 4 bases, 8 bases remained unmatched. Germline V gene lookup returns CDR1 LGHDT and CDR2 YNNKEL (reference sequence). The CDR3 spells CASSQDPGLAVTGELFF. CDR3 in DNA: TGTGCCAGCAGCCAAGATCCGGGGCTAGCGGTCACCGGGGAGCTGTTTTTT.

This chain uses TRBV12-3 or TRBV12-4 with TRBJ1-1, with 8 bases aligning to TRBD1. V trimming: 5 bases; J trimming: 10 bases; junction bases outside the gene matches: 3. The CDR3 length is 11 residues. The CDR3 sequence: CASSPDRGAFF. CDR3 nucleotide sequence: TGTGCCAGCAGTCCCGACAGGGGAGCTTTCTTT.

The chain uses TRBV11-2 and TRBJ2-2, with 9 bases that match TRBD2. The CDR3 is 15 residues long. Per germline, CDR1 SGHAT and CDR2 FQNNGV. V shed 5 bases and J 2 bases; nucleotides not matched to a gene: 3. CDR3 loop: CASSIGTSNTGELFF. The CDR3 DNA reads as TGTGCCAGCAGCATCGGGACTAGCAACACCGGGGAGCTGTTTTTT.

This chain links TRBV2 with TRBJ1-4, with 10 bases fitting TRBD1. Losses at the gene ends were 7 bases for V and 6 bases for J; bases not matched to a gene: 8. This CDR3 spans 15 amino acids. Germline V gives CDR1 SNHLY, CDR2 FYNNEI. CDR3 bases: TGTGCCAGCAATAACCGGGACAGGGGAGATGAAAAACTGTTTTTT. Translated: CASNNRDRGDEKLFF.

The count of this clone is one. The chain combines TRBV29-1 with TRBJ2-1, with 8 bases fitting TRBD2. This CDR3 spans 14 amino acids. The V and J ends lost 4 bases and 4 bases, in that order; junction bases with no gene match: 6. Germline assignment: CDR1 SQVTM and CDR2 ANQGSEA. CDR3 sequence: CSVVVLAGYNEQFF. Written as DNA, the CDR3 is TGCAGCGTTGTAGTTTTAGCGGGATACAATGAGCAGTTCTTC.

The CDR3 loop is CASSQVGSSSYEQYF. The CDR3, as DNA: TGTGCCAGCAGTCAGGTTGGCTCGAGCTCCTACGAGCAGTACTTC. The chain uses TRBV27 and TRBJ2-7, with D hard to call. This CDR3 has 15 residues. V was cut by 5 bases and J by 0 bases, with 14 bases left in between. The germline V gene encodes CDR1 MNHEY and CDR2 SMNVEV (reference sequence).

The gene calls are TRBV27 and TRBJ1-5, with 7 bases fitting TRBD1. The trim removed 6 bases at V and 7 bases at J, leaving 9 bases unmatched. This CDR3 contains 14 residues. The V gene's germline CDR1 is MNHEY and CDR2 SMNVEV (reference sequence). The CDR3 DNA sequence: TGTGCCAGCAGCCGGGACAGTGGCGGACAGCCCCAGCATTTT. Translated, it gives CASSRDSGGQPQHF.

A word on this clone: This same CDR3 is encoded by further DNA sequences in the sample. In DNA form, the CDR3 reads TGTGCCAGCAGTGGACAGGGGAATTATGGCTACACCTTC. It translates to CASSGQGNYGYTF. V is TRBV2 and J is TRBJ1-2, with TRBD1 identical over 8 bases. The CDR3 runs to 13 residues. Per germline, CDR1 SNHLY and CDR2 FYNNEI. V was pared by 4 bases and J by 5 bases, with 3 bases of the junction left unmatched.

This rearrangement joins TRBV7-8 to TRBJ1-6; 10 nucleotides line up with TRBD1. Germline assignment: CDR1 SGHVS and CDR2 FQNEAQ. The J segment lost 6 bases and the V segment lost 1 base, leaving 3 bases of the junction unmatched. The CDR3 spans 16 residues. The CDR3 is CASSLETGGVNSPLHF. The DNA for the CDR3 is TGTGCCAGCAGCTTAGAGACAGGGGGCGTTAATTCACCCCTCCACTTT.

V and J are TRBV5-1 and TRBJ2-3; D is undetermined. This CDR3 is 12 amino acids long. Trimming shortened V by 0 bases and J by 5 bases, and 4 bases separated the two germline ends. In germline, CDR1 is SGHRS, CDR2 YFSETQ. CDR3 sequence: CASSLVIDTQYF. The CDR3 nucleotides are TGCGCCAGCAGCTTGGTCATAGATACGCAGTATTTT.

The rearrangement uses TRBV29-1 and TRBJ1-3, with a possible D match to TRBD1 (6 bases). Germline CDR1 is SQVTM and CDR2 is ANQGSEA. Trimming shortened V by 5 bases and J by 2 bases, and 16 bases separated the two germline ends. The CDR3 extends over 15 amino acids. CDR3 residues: CSVTLRGAAGNTIYF. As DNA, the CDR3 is TGCAGCGTTACATTACGGGGGGCGGCTGGAAACACCATATATTTT.